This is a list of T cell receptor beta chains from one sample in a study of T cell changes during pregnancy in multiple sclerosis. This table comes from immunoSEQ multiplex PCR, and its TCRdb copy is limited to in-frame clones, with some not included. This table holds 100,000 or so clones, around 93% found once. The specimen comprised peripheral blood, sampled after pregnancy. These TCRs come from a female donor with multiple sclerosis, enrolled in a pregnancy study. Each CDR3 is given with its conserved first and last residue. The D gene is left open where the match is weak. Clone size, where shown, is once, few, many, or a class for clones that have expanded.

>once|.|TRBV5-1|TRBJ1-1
TGCGCCAGCAGTTCCCCATGGGAGGGGGTCTCTGAAGCTTTCTTT
CASSSPWEGVSEAFF
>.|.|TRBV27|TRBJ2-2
TGTGCCAGCAGTTGGGGGGACAGGAACACCGGGGAGCTGTTTTTT
CASSWGDRNTGELFF
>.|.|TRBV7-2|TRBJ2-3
TGTGCCAGCAGCTTAGGGCGGGCAGATACGCAGTATTTT
CASSLGRADTQYF
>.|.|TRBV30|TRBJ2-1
TGTGCCTTATCTCAGGGGAGGGCCTACAATGAGCAGTTCTTC
CALSQGRAYNEQFF
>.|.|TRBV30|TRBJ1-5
TGTGCCTGGAGTTTTTCAGGGGTCCAGCCCCAGCATTTT
CAWSFSGVQPQHF
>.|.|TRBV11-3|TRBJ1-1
TGTGCCAGCAGCCTTCGGGGACTCGCTGAAGCTTTCTTT
CASSLRGLAEAFF
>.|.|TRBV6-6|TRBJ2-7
TGTGCCAGCAAAATGCGGATTGATAGTGCGGACGAGCAGTACTTC
CASKMRIDSADEQYF
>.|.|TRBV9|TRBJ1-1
TGTGCCAGCAGCGTAGGTCCGGACGGGGAGAACACTGAAGCTTTCTTT
CASSVGPDGENTEAFF
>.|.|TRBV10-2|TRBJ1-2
TGCGCCAGCATAGGCGCAGGGTATGGCTACACCTTC
CASIGAGYGYTF
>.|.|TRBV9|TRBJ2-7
TGTGCCAGCAGCGTAGCGCAGTCCCCTCCCACCCAGCAGTACTTC
CASSVAQSPPTQQYF
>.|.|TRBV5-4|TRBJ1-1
TGTGCCAGCAGCTTGGACCCTCTAGCGGGGGCTTTTAGTGAAGCTTTCTTT
CASSLDPLAGAFSEAFF
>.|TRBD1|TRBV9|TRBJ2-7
TGTGCCAGCAGCGAGGGGGACAGGGGGTACTACGAGCAGTACTTC
CASSEGDRGYYEQYF
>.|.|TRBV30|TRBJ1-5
TGTGCCGTGGGTTTTGGCCAGGGGCCCCAGCATTTT
CAVGFGQGPQHF
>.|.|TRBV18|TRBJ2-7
TGTGCCAGCTCACTCCCACCTAACGACTACGAGCAGTACTTC
CASSLPPNDYEQYF
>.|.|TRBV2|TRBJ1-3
TGTGCCAGCAGTGAAGCGGGGGGAAACGGAAACACCATATATTTT
CASSEAGGNGNTIYF
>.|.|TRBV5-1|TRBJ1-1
TGCGCCAGCAGCTTGGGTATGGCGGACACTGAAGCTTTCTTT
CASSLGMADTEAFF
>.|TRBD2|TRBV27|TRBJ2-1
TGTGCCAGCAGTTTCGCTAGCGGGAGGCAGTTCTTC
CASSFASGRQFF
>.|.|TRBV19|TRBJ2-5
TGTGCCAGTAGTATAGCCAGGGCGGGGCCGGGGGACCAGTACTTC
CASSIARAGPGDQYF
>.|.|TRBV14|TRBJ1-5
TGTGCCAGCAGCCCTTCAGGACAGAATCAGCCCCAGCATTTT
CASSPSGQNQPQHF
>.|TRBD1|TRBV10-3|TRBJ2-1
TGTGCCATCAGTGGGACAGGAAACAATGAGCAGTTCTTC
CAISGTGNNEQFF
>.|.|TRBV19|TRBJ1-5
TGTGCCAGTAGTATAGAGGGAGGAGCTCAGCCCCAGCATTTT
CASSIEGGAQPQHF
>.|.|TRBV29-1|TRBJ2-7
TGCAGCGTACAGGTTTCCCGCTCCTACGAGCAGTACTTC
CSVQVSRSYEQYF
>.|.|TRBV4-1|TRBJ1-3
TGCGCCAGCAGCCAAGATCCCAGGGCTGGAAACACCATATATTTT
CASSQDPRAGNTIYF
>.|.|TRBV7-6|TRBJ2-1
TGTGCCAGCAGCTTAGTCGTAGACAATGAGCAGTTCTTC
CASSLVVDNEQFF
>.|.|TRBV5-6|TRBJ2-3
TGTGCCAGCAGCAACAGTCTAGTGGGAGTTAATGTGGATACGCAGTATTTT
CASSNSLVGVNVDTQYF
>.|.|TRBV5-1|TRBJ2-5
TGCGCCAGCCGGGCAGGGTCAAGGGAGACCCAGTACTTC
CASRAGSRETQYF
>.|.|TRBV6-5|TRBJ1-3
TGTGCCAGCAGCCCACAGAGTCCTGGAAACACCATATATTTT
CASSPQSPGNTIYF
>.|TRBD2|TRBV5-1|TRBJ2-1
TGCGCCAGCAGCTTGGTGGGACTACACGAGCAGTTCTTC
CASSLVGLHEQFF
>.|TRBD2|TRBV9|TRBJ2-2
TGTGCCAGCAGCTTTCGGACTAGCGGGGGGACTAACACCGGGGAGCTGTTTTTT
CASSFRTSGGTNTGELFF
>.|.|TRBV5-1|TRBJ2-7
TGCGCCAGCAGCTTGGAACGGGGGGCCTCCTACGAGCAGTACTTC
CASSLERGASYEQYF
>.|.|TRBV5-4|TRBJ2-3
TGTGCCAGCAGTTCCAACAGGGGAGGAACGGCAGATACGCAGTATTTT
CASSSNRGGTADTQYF
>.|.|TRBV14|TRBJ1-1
TGTGCCAGCAGCCAGCAAGCGAACACTGAAGCTTTCTTT
CASSQQANTEAFF
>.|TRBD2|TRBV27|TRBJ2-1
TGTGCCAGCAGTCCTAGCGGGGGGGCATTTGAGCAGTTCTTC
CASSPSGGAFEQFF
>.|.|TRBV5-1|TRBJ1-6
TGCGCCAGCAGCTGGAGGGGGGGCTTAGGTAATTCACCCCTCCACTTT
CASSWRGGLGNSPLHF
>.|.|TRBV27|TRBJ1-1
TGTGCCAGCAGTTTCCGTGGTGCAGGGAGGGGGTACACTGAAGCTTTCTTT
CASSFRGAGRGYTEAFF
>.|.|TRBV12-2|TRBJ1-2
TGTGCAAGTCGCTTAGCGCGAGGGGGGGGGAGCACAGGGACATCAGTCTATGGCTACACCTTC
CASRLARGGGSTGTSVYGYTF
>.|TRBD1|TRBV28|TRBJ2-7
TGTGCCAGCAGCCTATCCGAGACAGGGCCCTACGAGCAGTACTTC
CASSLSETGPYEQYF
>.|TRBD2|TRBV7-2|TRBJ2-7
TGTGCCAGCAGCTTAGGTACGGGACTACCCTACGAGCAGTACTTC
CASSLGTGLPYEQYF
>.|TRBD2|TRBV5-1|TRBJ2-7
TGCGCCAGCAGCTTGAAGCGGGGGTTCTACGAGCAGTACTTC
CASSLKRGFYEQYF
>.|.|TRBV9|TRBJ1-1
TGTGCCAGCAGCGCGGACACTGAAGCTTTCTTT
CASSADTEAFF
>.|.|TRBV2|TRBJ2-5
TGTGCCAGCAGTGGGGTAGCGGAGTACCAAGAGACCCAGTACTTC
CASSGVAEYQETQYF
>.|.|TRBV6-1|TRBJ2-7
TGTGCCAGCAGTGAAGTTGGCCTTACCATGACCTACGAGCAGTACTTC
CASSEVGLTMTYEQYF
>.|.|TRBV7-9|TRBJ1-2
TGTGCCAGCAGCTTATACCCCGGGGACACCCTCCTACGGGGCTACACCTTC
CASSLYPGDTLLRGYTF
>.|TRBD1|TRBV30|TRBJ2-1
TGTGCCTGGAGTGCGGACAGGGGGTCCAATGAGCAGTTCTTC
CAWSADRGSNEQFF